This T cell receptor (beta chain) stems from a study of blood T cell repertoires in COVID-19. Authors' data handling: How many nucleated cells were present was estimated from reference gene primer amplification. The method was immunoSEQ multiplex PCR; TCRdb's version includes in-frame clones alone and lacks a portion of them. V and J calls and clone size are those listed in that table; D and trimming were worked out from the DNA. The table has under 75,000 clones, almost 85% seen once. V was trimmed by 4 bases and J by 2 bases, leaving 5 bases between them. CDR1 is WSHSY and CDR2 is SAAADI in the germline V gene. The CDR3 runs 12 residues.

This chain connects TRBV10-2 to TRBJ2-5; D unresolved. Sequencing was done on a sample of peripheral blood. The TCR sequence derives from a man aged 60-69 years with COVID-19, enrolled during active disease. This chain's CDR3 is CASSAQQETQYF. The CDR3 DNA reads TGCGCCAGCAGTGCGCAGCAAGAGACCCAGTACTTC.